The next 21 T cell receptor beta chains were all read from a single sample in a study of T cell changes during pregnancy in multiple sclerosis. The method was immunoSEQ multiplex PCR; TCRdb's version includes in-frame clones alone and lacks a portion of them. The sample shows 60,000 to 70,000 clones, roughly 90% of them seen only once. Sample: peripheral blood, taken in the second trimester of pregnancy. The receptors here all came from a female donor with multiple sclerosis, enrolled in a pregnancy study.

The genes are TRBV4-3 and TRBJ2-7, with 9 nucleotides matching TRBD1. The CDR3 is 17 amino acids. Germline V gives CDR1 LGHNA, CDR2 YSLEER. V dropped 0 bases and J dropped 2; count of bases not matched to a gene: 8. CDR3 in amino acids: CASSQESPGQGTYEQYF. For the CDR3, the DNA is TGCGCCAGCAGCCAAGAGTCACCGGGACAGGGAACCTACGAGCAGTACTTC.

This chain links TRBV12-5 with TRBJ2-3; 7 nucleotides agree with TRBD1. Germline values: CDR1 LGHNT, CDR2 FRNRAP. This CDR3 region has 14 residues. J lost 0 bases, V lost 4 bases, and 1 base had no gene match. Here the CDR3 DNA reads TGTGCTAGTGGTTGGGACAGTAGCACAGATACGCAGTATTTT. Protein product: CASGWDSSTDTQYF.

This rearrangement joins TRBV4-2 to TRBJ1-2, with unresolved D. The CDR3 is 11 amino acids. V lost 4 bases and J lost 7, with 7 bases in between. CDR1 LGHNA and CDR2 YNFKEQ come from the germline V gene. The CDR3 here is CASSLEGGYTF. CDR3 bases: TGTGCCAGCAGCCTTGAGGGTGGCTACACCTTC.

The V gene is TRBV7-8, the J gene TRBJ2-1; 10 bases fit TRBD2. In germline, CDR1 is SGHVS, CDR2 FQNEAQ. The CDR3 is 17 amino acids. The trim removed 5 bases at V and 1 base at J, leaving 8 bases unmatched. Written as DNA, the CDR3 is TGTGCCAGCAGCCGAGAAGCGGGAGGGCCGTCCTACAATGAGCAGTTCTTC. This sequence encodes CASSREAGGPSYNEQFF.

This clone turned up a few times. In DNA form, the CDR3 reads TGTGCCAGCAGCGAACCCTCTACCCCTTCACCCCTCCACTTT. Translating it yields CASSEPSTPSPLHF. The V and J genes are TRBV5-6 and TRBJ1-6; D is undetermined. With 4 bases removed from V and 9 bases from J, the gap between germline ends came to 14 bases. Germline assignment: CDR1 SGHDT and CDR2 YYEEEE. This CDR3 region has 14 residues. Full variable domain (outside the CDR3, taken from reference TRBV5-6 and TRBJ1-6): DAGVTQSPTHLIKTRGQQVTLRCSPKSGHDTVSWYQQALGQGPQFIFQYYEEEERQRGNFPDRFSGHQFPNYSSELNVNALLLGDSALYLCASSEPSTPSPLHFGNGTRLTVT.

V and J are TRBV5-5 and TRBJ1-3, with TRBD1 matching 7 bases. This CDR3 is built from 16 residues. The J segment lost 5 bases and the V segment lost 6 bases, leaving 14 bases of the junction unmatched. CDR1 SGHKS and CDR2 YYEKEE come from the germline V gene (reference sequence). CDR3 region: CASTDGTDNWRNTIYF. CDR3 nucleotide sequence: TGTGCCAGCACCGACGGGACAGATAATTGGAGAAACACCATATATTTT.

The chain uses TRBV6-6 and TRBJ1-2, with 9 bases aligning to TRBD1. Germline CDR1 MNHNY, CDR2 SVGAGI (reference sequence). This CDR3 is 16 amino acids long. Losses at the gene ends were 0 bases for V and 3 bases for J; bases not matched to a gene: 5. The CDR3 coding sequence is TGTGCCAGCAGTTACTCGAGGACAGGGGTGGACTATGGCTACACCTTC. Its protein product is CASSYSRTGVDYGYTF.

V usage is TRBV18 and J usage is TRBJ2-5; 12 bases agree with TRBD2. The V segment lost 6 bases and the J segment 1 base; nucleotides outside the gene matches: 6. Per the germline V gene, CDR1 is KGHSH and CDR2 is LQKENI. This CDR3 is 16 amino acids long. The CDR3 DNA reads as TGTGCCAGCTCGCCGCCGGGACTAGCGGGCCAAGAGACCCAGTACTTC. This codes for CASSPPGLAGQETQYF.

The V call is TRBV6-6, the J call TRBJ2-2; D might be TRBD2 (6 bases). The CDR3 is 13 amino acids. Deletions cut 6 bases from V and 5 bases from J, with 10 bases between. In germline, CDR1 is MNHNY, CDR2 SVGAGI (reference sequence). The CDR3 protein is CASRGGGTGELFF. CDR3 DNA: TGTGCCAGCAGGGGAGGTGGAACCGGGGAGCTGTTTTTT.

In nucleotides, the CDR3 is TGTGCCAGCAGATCAGGGGAGTTGGGAGCTTTCTTT. This translates into CASRSGELGAFF. The chain joins TRBV7-9 to TRBJ1-1; possible D gene TRBD1, 6 bases. The CDR3 totals 12 residues. V lost 6 bases and J lost 10, with 15 bases in between. The germline CDR1 and CDR2 sequences are SEHNR and FQNEAQ (reference sequence).

This sequence joins TRBV28 and TRBJ2-7, with a possible D match to TRBD2 (6 bases). The CDR3 has 14 amino acids. V lost 7 bases to trimming and J lost 0 bases, with 13 bases between them. The germline CDR1 and CDR2 sequences are MDHEN and SYDVKM. The CDR3 DNA sequence: TGTGCCAGCACCCTGGGACTCCGCTCCTACGAGCAGTACTTC. Residues: CASTLGLRSYEQYF.

The V and J genes are TRBV10-3 and TRBJ2-1; weak D call: TRBD2 (6 bases). Germline V gene data show CDR1 as ENHRY and CDR2 as SYGVKD. The length of the CDR3 is 12 residues. V lost 2 bases and J 14 bases, leaving 13 bases between the germline ends. Here the CDR3 DNA reads TGTGCCATCAGTGAGGCCAGCGGGCGAGAGTTCTTC. Protein sequence: CAISEASGREFF.

This chain uses TRBV2 with TRBJ2-2; 7 nucleotides line up with TRBD2. Germline assignment: CDR1 SNHLY and CDR2 FYNNEI. The CDR3 sequence is 15 residues long. The V and J ends lost 8 bases and 6 bases, in that order; junction bases with no gene match: 12. For the CDR3, the DNA is TGTGCCAGCGAACCATCCCGGACTAGTGCCGGGGAGCTGTTTTTT. The encoded protein is CASEPSRTSAGELFF.

This clone showed up just once. The chain has TRBV5-8 and TRBJ2-3; possible D gene TRBD1, 6 bases. V was shortened by 3 bases and J by 3 bases, with 8 bases between the two germline ends. This CDR3 has 13 residues. Looked up from germline, CDR1 is SGHTS and CDR2 is YDEGEE. The CDR3 DNA reads TGTGCCAGCAGCTACGGACAGACAGATACGCAGTATTTT. It translates to CASSYGQTDTQYF.

This clone was observed once. The J gene is TRBJ1-1, the V gene TRBV7-2; D not certain. The V end was cut by 0 bases, the J end by 4 bases, with 12 bases between. This CDR3 region has 15 residues. The germline V gene has CDR1 SGHTA and CDR2 FQGNSA. The CDR3 loop reads CASSLAPPGGTEAFF. The DNA for the CDR3 is TGTGCCAGCAGCTTAGCGCCCCCGGGAGGCACTGAAGCTTTCTTT.

V gene TRBV19 combines with J gene TRBJ2-2, with D tentatively TRBD2 (6 bases). The CDR3 loop spans 14 amino acids. Germline V gene data show CDR1 as LNHDA and CDR2 as SQIVND (reference sequence). The V gene lost 7 bases and the J gene lost 3 bases, with 12 bases spanning the gap. The CDR3 sequence: CASKAGPYTGELFF. The CDR3 nucleotides are TGTGCCAGTAAGGCGGGGCCCTACACCGGGGAGCTGTTTTTT.

The chain recombines TRBV25-1 with TRBJ2-3; 7 positions match TRBD1. The CDR3 sequence is 16 residues long. V lost 5 bases to trimming and J lost 6 bases; unmatched junction nucleotides: 14. Per the germline V gene, CDR1 is MGHDK and CDR2 is SYGVNS. For the CDR3, the DNA is TGTGCCAGCAGTCCGAAGGTACAGGGGTGGTCGGATACGCAGTATTTT. Its translation: CASSPKVQGWSDTQYF.

This clone was seen just once. The chain joins TRBV30 to TRBJ2-3; D gene unclear. The CDR3 is 16 amino acids. With 4 bases removed from V and 0 bases from J, the gap between germline ends came to 17 bases. CDR1 and CDR2 (germline): GTSNPN, SVGIG (reference sequence). The CDR3 region is CAWKERFPSSTDTQYF. The CDR3 nucleotides are TGTGCCTGGAAGGAGCGATTTCCTTCTAGCACAGATACGCAGTATTTT. Variable domain in full (rest from reference TRBV30 and TRBJ2-3): SQTIHQWPATLVQPVGSPLSLECTVEGTSNPNLYWYRQAAGRGLQLLFYSVGIGQISSEVPQNLSASRPQDRQFILSSKKLLLSDSGFYLCAWKERFPSSTDTQYFGPGTRLTVL.

The V gene is TRBV5-4, the J gene TRBJ2-7, with a weak D call TRBD1 (6 bases). The germline gives CDR1 SGHNT, CDR2 YYREEE (reference sequence). The CDR3 is 15 residues long. Trimming stripped 3 bases from V and 0 bases from J, with 13 bases between. The CDR3 coding sequence is TGTGCCAGCAGCTATACAGGGCCCAGCTCCTACGAGCAGTACTTC. Protein: CASSYTGPSSYEQYF.

The chain is built from TRBV5-4 and TRBJ2-7; no clear D. The germline V and J ends were trimmed by 0 bases and 7 bases, with 8 bases remaining between them. CDR1 SGHNT and CDR2 YYREEE come from the germline V gene (reference sequence). The CDR3 length is 12 residues. CDR3 coding DNA: TGTGCCAGCAGCTTGGACAGTCGAGAGCAGTACTTC. Its translation is CASSLDSREQYF.

CDR3 nucleotide sequence: TGTGCCAGCAGTACAGGGACAGCGGGAAACACCATATATTTT. Protein sequence: CASSTGTAGNTIYF. The J gene is TRBJ1-3, the V gene TRBV6-5, with 7 bases aligning to TRBD1. The CDR3 contains 14 residues. From germline, CDR1 is MNHEY and CDR2 SVGAGI. The V segment lost 5 bases and the J segment 4 bases; nucleotides outside the gene matches: 5.